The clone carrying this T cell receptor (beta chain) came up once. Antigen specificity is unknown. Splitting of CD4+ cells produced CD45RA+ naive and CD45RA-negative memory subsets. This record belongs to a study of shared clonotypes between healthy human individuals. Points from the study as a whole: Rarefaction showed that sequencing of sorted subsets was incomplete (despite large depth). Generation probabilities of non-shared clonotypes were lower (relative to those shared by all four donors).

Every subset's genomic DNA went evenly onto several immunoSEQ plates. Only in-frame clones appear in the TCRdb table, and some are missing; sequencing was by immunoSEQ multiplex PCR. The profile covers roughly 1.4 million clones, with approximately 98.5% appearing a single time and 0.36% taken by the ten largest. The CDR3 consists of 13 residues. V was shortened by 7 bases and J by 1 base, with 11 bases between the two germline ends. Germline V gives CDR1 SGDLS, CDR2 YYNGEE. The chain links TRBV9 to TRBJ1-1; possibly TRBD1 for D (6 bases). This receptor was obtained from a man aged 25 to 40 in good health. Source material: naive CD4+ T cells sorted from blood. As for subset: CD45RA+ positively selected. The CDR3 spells CASRDISNTEAFF. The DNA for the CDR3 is TGTGCCAGCCGGGACATCTCGAACACTGAAGCTTTCTTT. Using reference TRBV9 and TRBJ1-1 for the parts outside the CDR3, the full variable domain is DSGVTQTPKHLITATGQRVTLRCSPRSGDLSVYWYQQSLDQGLQFLIQYYNGEERAKGNILERFSAQQFPDLHSELNLSSLELGDSALYFCASRDISNTEAFFGQGTRLTVV.